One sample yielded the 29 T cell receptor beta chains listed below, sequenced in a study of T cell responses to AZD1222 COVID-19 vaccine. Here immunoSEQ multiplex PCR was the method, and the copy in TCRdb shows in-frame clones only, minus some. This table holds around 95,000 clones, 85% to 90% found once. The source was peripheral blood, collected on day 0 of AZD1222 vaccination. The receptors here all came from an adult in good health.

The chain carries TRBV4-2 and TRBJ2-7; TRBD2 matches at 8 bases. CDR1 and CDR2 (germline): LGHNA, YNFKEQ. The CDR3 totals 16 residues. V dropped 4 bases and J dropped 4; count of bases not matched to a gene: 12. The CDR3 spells CASSLSVAGGVYEQYF. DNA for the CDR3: TGTGCCAGCAGCCTTTCTGTCGCGGGAGGAGTGTACGAGCAGTACTTC.

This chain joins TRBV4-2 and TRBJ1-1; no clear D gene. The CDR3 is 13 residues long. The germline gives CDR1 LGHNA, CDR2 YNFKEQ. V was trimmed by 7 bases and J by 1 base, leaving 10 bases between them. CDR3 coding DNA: TGTGCCAGCACCCGCGGACGGAACACTGAAGCTTTCTTT. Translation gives CASTRGRNTEAFF.

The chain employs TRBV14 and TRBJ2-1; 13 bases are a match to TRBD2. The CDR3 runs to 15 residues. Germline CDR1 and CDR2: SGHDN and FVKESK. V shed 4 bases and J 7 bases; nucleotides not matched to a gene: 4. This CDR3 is CASSRGLAGRNEQFF. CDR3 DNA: TGTGCCAGCAGCCGGGGACTAGCGGGGAGGAATGAGCAGTTCTTC.

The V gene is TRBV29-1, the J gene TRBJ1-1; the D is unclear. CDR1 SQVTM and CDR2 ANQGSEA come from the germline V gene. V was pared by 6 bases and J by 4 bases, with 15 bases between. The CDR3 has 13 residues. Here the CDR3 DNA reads TGCAGCGTGAAAGCCGATCTAACCACTGAAGCTTTCTTT. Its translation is CSVKADLTTEAFF.

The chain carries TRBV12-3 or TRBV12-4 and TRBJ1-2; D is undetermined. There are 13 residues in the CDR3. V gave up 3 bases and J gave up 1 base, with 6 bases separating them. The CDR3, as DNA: TGTGCCAGCAGTTTCAACCTTAACTATGGCTACACCTTC. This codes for CASSFNLNYGYTF.

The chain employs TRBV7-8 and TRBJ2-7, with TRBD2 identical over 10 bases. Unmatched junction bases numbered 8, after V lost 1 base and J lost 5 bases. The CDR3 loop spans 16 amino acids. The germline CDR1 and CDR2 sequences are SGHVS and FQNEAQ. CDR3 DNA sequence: TGTGCCAGCAGCTTAGGGAGAGCGGGAGGGAGACACGAGCAGTACTTC. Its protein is CASSLGRAGGRHEQYF.

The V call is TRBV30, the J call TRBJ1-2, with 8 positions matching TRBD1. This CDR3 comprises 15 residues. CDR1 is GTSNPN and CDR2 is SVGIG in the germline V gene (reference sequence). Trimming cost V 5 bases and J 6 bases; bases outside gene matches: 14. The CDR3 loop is CAWAPLDRGVDGYTF. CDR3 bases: TGTGCCTGGGCCCCACTTGACAGGGGAGTCGATGGCTACACCTTC.

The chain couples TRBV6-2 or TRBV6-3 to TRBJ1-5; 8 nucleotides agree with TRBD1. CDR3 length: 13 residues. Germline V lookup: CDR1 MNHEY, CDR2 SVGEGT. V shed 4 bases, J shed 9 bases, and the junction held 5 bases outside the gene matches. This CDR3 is CASSLRTGRPQHF. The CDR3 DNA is TGTGCCAGCAGTTTACGGACAGGGAGGCCCCAGCATTTT.

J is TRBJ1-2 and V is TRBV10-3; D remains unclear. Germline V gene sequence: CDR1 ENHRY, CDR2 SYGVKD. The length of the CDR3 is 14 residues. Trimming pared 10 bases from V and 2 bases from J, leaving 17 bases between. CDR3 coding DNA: TGTGCCACCTCTGCTAGGGTAGGAAACTATGGCTACACCTTC. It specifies CATSARVGNYGYTF.

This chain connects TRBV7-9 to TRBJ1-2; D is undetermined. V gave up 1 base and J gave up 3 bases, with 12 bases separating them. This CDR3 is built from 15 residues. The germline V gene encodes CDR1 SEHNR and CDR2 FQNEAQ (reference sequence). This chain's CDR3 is CASSLGWEGYYGYTF. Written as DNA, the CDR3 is TGTGCCAGCAGCTTAGGATGGGAGGGCTACTATGGCTACACCTTC. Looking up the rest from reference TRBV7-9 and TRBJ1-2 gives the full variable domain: DTGVSQNPRHKITKRGQNVTFRCDPISEHNRLYWYRQTLGQGPEFLTYFQNEAQLEKSRLLSDRFSAERPKGSFSTLEIQRTEQGDSAMYLCASSLGWEGYYGYTFGSGTRLTVV.

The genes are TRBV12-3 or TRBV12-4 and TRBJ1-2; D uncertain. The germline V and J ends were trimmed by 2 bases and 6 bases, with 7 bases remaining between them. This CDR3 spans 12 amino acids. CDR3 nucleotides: TGTGCCAGCAGTTTATTACGTAATGGCTACACCTTC. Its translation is CASSLLRNGYTF.

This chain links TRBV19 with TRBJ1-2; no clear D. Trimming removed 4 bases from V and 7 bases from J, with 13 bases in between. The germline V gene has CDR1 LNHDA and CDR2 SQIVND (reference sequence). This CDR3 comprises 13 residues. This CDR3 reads CASSNGPEFGYTF. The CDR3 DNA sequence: TGTGCCAGTAGTAACGGTCCGGAGTTTGGCTACACCTTC.

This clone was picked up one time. This CDR3 is CASSLGPGGRSYEQYF. The CDR3 DNA reads TGCGCCAGCAGCTTGGGCCCGGGGGGCAGGTCCTACGAGCAGTACTTC. The V and J genes are TRBV5-1 and TRBJ2-7; weak D call: TRBD2 (7 bases). The V gene's germline CDR1 is SGHRS and CDR2 YFSETQ. V was pared by 0 bases and J by 1 base, with 14 bases between. CDR3 length equals 16 residues.

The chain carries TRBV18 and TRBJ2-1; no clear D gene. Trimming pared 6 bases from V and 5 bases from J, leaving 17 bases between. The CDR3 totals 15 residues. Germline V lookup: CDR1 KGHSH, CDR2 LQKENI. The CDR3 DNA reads TGTGCCAGCTCTTATCTCTTTGAGCGACACAATGAGCAGTTCTTC. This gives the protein CASSYLFERHNEQFF.

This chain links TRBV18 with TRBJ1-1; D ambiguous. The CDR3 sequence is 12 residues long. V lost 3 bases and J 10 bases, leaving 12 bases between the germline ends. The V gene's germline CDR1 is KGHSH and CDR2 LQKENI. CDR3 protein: CASSPPSAGAFF. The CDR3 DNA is TGTGCCAGCTCACCCCCTTCGGCCGGAGCTTTCTTT.

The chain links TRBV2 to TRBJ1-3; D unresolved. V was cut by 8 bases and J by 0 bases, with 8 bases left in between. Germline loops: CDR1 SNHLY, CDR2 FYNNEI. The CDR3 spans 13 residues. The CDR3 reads CASRSDSGNTIYF. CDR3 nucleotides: TGTGCCAGCCGGTCGGACTCTGGAAACACCATATATTTT.

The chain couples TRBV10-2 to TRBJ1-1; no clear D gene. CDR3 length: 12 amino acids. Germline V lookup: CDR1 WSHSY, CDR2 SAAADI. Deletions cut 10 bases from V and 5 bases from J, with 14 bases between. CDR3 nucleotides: TGCGCCACGCGCGGCTTGGGGACTGAAGCTTTCTTT. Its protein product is CATRGLGTEAFF.

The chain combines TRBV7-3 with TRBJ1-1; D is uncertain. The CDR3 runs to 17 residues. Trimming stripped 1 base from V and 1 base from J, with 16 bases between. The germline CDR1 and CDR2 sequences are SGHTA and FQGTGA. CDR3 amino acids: CASSLSPAGSPNTEAFF. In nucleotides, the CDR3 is TGTGCCAGCAGCTTAAGCCCGGCCGGCTCTCCGAACACTGAAGCTTTCTTT.

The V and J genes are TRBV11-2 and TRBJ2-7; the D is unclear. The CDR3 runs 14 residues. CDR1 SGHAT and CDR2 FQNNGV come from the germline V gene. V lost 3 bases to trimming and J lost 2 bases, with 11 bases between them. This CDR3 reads CASSFHGPAYEQYF. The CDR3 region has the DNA TGTGCCAGCAGCTTTCATGGGCCAGCCTACGAGCAGTACTTC.

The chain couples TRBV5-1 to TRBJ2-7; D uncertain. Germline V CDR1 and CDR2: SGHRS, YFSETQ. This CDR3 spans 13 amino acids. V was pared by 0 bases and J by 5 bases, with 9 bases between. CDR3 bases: TGCGCCAGCAGCTTGGATGGGAAGGACGAGCAGTACTTC. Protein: CASSLDGKDEQYF. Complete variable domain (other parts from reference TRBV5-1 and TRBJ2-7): KAGVTQTPRYLIKTRGQQVTLSCSPISGHRSVSWYQQTPGQGLQFLFEYFSETQRNKGNFPGRFSGRQFSNSRSEMNVSTLELGDSALYLCASSLDGKDEQYFGPGTRLTVT.

CDR3 sequence reads: CASSPGSSNQPQHF. The CDR3 coding sequence is TGCGCCAGCAGCCCCGGGAGCAGCAATCAGCCCCAGCATTTT. The genes are TRBV5-1 and TRBJ1-5, with unresolved D. Trimming took off 4 bases at V and 1 base at J, with 9 bases between the two ends. This CDR3 region has 14 residues. The germline V gene encodes CDR1 SGHRS and CDR2 YFSETQ.

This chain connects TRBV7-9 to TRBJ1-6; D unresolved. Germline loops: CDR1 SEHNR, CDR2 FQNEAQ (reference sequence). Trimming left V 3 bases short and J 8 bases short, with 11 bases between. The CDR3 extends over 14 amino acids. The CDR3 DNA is TGTGCCAGCAGCTTTATTGCAGCCTATTCACCCCTCCACTTT. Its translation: CASSFIAAYSPLHF.

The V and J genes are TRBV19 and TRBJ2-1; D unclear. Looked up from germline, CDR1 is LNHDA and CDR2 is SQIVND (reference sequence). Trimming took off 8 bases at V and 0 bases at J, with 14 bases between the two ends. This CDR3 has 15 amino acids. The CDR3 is CASGVVSSSYNEQFF. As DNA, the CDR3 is TGTGCCAGTGGAGTGGTCTCGAGCTCCTACAATGAGCAGTTCTTC. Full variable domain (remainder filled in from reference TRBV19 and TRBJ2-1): DGGITQSPKYLFRKEGQNVTLSCEQNLNHDAMYWYRQDPGQGLRLIYYSQIVNDFQKGDIAEGYSVSREKKESFPLTVTSAQKNPTAFYLCASGVVSSSYNEQFFGPGTRLTVL.

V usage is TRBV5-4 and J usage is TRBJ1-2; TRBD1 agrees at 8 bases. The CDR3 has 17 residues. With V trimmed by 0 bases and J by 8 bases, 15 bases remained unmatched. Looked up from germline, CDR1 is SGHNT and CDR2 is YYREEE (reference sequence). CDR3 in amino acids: CASSLVQGAPLGKGYTF. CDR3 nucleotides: TGTGCCAGCAGCTTGGTGCAGGGGGCCCCCCTAGGTAAAGGCTACACCTTC.

In DNA, the CDR3 is TGTGCCAGCAGCTTAGGGCGGGGCACCTACGAGCAGTACTTC. Translation gives CASSLGRGTYEQYF. The gene calls are TRBV7-2 and TRBJ2-7; tentative D call: TRBD2 (6 bases). V was cut by 1 base and J by 2 bases, with 9 bases left in between. CDR1 is SGHTA, CDR2 FQGNSA, per germline. The CDR3 is 14 residues long.

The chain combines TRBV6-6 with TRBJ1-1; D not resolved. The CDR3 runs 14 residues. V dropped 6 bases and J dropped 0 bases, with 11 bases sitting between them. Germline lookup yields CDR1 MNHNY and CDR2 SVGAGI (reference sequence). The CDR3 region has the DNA TGTGCCAGCAGCGCCGAGTGGGTGAACACTGAAGCTTTCTTT. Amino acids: CASSAEWVNTEAFF.

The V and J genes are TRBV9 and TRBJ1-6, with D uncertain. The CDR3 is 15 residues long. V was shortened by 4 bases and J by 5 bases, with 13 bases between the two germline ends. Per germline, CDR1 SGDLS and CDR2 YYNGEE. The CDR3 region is CASSRPGINNSPLHF. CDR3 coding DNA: TGTGCCAGCAGCCGTCCGGGGATTAATAATTCACCCCTCCACTTT.

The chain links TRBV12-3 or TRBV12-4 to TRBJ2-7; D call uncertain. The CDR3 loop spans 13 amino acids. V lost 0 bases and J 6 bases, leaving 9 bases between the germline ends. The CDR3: CASSLAHRAEQYF. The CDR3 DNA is TGTGCCAGCAGTTTAGCCCACAGAGCCGAGCAGTACTTC.

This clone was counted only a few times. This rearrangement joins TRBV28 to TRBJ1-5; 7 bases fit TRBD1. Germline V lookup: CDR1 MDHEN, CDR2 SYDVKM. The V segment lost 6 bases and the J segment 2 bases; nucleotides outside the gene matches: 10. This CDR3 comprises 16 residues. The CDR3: CASSSAGGFGNQPQHF. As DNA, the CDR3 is TGTGCCAGCAGCTCTGCAGGGGGATTTGGCAATCAGCCCCAGCATTTT. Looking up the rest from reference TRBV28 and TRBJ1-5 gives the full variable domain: DVKVTQSSRYLVKRTGEKVFLECVQDMDHENMFWYRQDPGLGLRLIYFSYDVKMKEKGDIPEGYSVSREKKERFSLILESASTNQTSMYLCASSSAGGFGNQPQHFGDGTRLSIL.